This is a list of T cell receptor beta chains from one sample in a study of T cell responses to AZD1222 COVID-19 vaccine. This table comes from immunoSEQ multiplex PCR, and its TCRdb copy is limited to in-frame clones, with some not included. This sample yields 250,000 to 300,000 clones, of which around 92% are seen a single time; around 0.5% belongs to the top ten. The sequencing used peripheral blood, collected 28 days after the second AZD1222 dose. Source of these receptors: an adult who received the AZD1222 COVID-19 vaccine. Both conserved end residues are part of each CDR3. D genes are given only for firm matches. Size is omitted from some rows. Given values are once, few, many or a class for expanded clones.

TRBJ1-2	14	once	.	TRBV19	TGTGCCAGTAGTATGCCCGGGGCCCACTATGGCTACACCTTC	CASSMPGAHYGYTF
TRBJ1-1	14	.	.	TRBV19	TGTGCCAGTAGTGCGAGGGTTCAGGACACTGAAGCTTTCTTT	CASSARVQDTEAFF
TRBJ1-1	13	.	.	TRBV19	TGTGCCAGTAGTCTAGGACCCGACACTGAAGCTTTCTTT	CASSLGPDTEAFF
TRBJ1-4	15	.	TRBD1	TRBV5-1	TGCGCCAGCAGCCCGCTACAGGGGGCCGGTGAAAAACTGTTTTTT	CASSPLQGAGEKLFF
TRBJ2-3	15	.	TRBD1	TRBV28	TGTGCCAGCAGTGGCAACGGACAGGGGACAGATACGCAGTATTTT	CASSGNGQGTDTQYF
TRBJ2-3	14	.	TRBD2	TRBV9	TGTGCCAGCACGACTAGCGGGAATACAGATACGCAGTATTTT	CASTTSGNTDTQYF
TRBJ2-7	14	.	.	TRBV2	TGTGCCAGCAGTGACCCAGGGAGGTACCTGGAGCAGTACTTC	CASSDPGRYLEQYF
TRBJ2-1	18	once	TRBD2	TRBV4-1	TGCGCCAGCAGCCCCTGGACACAACTAGCGGGAGGGCTCAATGAGCAGTTCTTC	CASSPWTQLAGGLNEQFF
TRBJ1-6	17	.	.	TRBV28	TGTGCCAGCAGGACCGTGGAGGGTTTTGAACCTACTTCACCCCTCCACTTT	CASRTVEGFEPTSPLHF
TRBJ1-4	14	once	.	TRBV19	TGTGCCAGTAGTCGGGGCAGTGCTAATGAAAAACTGTTTTTT	CASSRGSANEKLFF
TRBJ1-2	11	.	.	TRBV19	TGTGCCAGTCTGGACAGTTATGGCTACACCTTC	CASLDSYGYTF
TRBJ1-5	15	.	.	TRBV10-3	TGTGCCATCAGTGAGGCCGGCGACAGCAATCAGCCCCAGCATTTT	CAISEAGDSNQPQHF
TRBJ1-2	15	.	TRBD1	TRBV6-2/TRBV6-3	TGTGCCAGCAGTTACTTACAGACAGGGACCCATGGCTACACCTTC	CASSYLQTGTHGYTF
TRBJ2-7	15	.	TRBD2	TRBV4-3	TGCGCCAGCAGCCCCAGACTAGCCCAAACCTACGAGCAGTACTTC	CASSPRLAQTYEQYF
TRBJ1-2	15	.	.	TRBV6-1	TGTGCCAGCAGTGAAGGAAACAGGATAAACTATGGCTACACCTTC	CASSEGNRINYGYTF
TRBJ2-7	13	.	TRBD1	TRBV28	TGTGCCAGCAGTCCGACAGGGTCCTACGAGCAGTACTTC	CASSPTGSYEQYF
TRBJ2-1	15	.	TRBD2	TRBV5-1	TGCGCCAGCAGCTTGTACGCGGGAGGGCCGGGTGAGCAGTTCTTC	CASSLYAGGPGEQFF
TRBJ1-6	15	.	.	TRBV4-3	TGCGCCAGCAGCCAAGCGGGGGGTACTAATTCACCCCTCCACTTT	CASSQAGGTNSPLHF
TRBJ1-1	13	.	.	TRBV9	TGTGCCAGCAGCCCAGTGGGCTCCCCTGAAGCTTTCTTT	CASSPVGSPEAFF
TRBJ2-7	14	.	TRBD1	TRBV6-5	TGTGCCAGCAGTCCGGGACAGGCCCCTTACGAGCAGTACTTC	CASSPGQAPYEQYF
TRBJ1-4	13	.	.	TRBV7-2	TGTGCCAGCAGCCGAAGCCGCGACGAAAAACTGTTTTTT	CASSRSRDEKLFF
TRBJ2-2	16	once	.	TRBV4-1	TGCGCCAGCAGCCCTCGGGATTTTTCGAACACCGGGGAGCTGTTTTTT	CASSPRDFSNTGELFF
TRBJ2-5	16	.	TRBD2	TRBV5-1	TGCGCCAGCAGCTTGTTTATAGCGGGGGGTGCAGAGACCCAGTACTTC	CASSLFIAGGAETQYF
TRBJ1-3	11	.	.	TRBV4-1	TGCGCCAGCAGCCAAGATGGCCGGCCATATTTT	CASSQDGRPYF
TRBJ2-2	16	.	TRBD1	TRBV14	TGTGCCAGCAGCCGCCGGACAGGGGGCGATACCGGGGAGCTGTTTTTT	CASSRRTGGDTGELFF
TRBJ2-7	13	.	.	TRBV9	TGTGCCAGCAGCGTCATTCCGGGCCAGGAGCAGTACTTC	CASSVIPGQEQYF
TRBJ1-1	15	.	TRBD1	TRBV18	TGTGCCAGCTCACTCACGGACAGGGCTGACACTGAAGCTTTCTTT	CASSLTDRADTEAFF
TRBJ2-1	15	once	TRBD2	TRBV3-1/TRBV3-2	TGTGCCAGCAGCCAAGGTAGCGGGTCATACAATGAGCAGTTCTTC	CASSQGSGSYNEQFF
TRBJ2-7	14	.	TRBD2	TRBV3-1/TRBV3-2	TGTGCCAGCAGCCAGGGGGAGGGCCAATACGAGCAGTACTTC	CASSQGEGQYEQYF
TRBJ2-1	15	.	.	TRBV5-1	TGCGCCAGCAGCCCCGGAAGGGGGTCCTACAATGAGCAGTTCTTC	CASSPGRGSYNEQFF
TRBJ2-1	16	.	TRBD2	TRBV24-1	TGTGCCACCAGTGAGCCTGGACTAGCGGGAGGGAATGAGCAGTTCTTC	CATSEPGLAGGNEQFF
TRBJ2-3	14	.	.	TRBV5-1	TGCGCCAGCAGCTTCGGGCAGGACACAGATACGCAGTATTTT	CASSFGQDTDTQYF
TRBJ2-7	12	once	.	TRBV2	TGTGCCAGCAGTGAAGCCCGCTACGAGCAGTACTTC	CASSEARYEQYF
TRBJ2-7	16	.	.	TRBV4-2	TGTGCCAGCAGCCAACCGGGGGCTAGCGCCTCCTACGAGCAGTACTTC	CASSQPGASASYEQYF
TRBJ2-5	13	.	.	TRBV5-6	TGTGCCAGCAGCTTGGCCCGACAGGAGACCCAGTACTTC	CASSLARQETQYF
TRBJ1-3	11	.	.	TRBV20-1	TGCAGTGCTAAGTTTGGAAACACCATATATTTT	CSAKFGNTIYF
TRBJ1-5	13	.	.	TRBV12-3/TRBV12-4	TGTGCCAGCAGTTTATCCCCGATTCAGCCCCAGCATTTT	CASSLSPIQPQHF
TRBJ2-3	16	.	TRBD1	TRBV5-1	TGCGCCAGCAGCTTTGAAAGGGGGCTGAGCACAGATACGCAGTATTTT	CASSFERGLSTDTQYF
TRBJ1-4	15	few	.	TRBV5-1	TGCGCCAGCAGCTTGGAACCTACAACTAATGAAAAACTGTTTTTT	CASSLEPTTNEKLFF
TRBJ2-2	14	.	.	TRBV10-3	TGTGCCATCAGTCCGGAGGGGCTCACCGGGGAGCTGTTTTTT	CAISPEGLTGELFF
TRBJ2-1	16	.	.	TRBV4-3	TGCGCCAGCAGCCGATCCAGGCCCAGGGTCGGCAATGAGCAGTTCTTC	CASSRSRPRVGNEQFF
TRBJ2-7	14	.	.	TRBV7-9	TGTGCCAGCAGCTTACAGGGGTCCTCCTACGAGCAGTACTTC	CASSLQGSSYEQYF
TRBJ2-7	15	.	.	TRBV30	TGTGCCTGGAGCGGTCGCCGCCCGAGGGGCTACGAGCAGTACTTC	CAWSGRRPRGYEQYF
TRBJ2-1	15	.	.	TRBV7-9	TGTGCCAGCAGCCCTCGAGCGGGCTCCTACAATGAGCAGTTCTTC	CASSPRAGSYNEQFF
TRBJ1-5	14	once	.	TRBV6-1	TGTGCCAGCAGTGAAGGATACAGAAATCAGCCCCAGCATTTT	CASSEGYRNQPQHF
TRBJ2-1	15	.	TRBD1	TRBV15	TGTGCCACGACCTTGGGACAGGGGTCCTACAATGAGCAGTTCTTC	CATTLGQGSYNEQFF
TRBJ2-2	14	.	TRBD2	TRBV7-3	TGTGCCAGCAGCAAGACTAGCGAGGACGGGGAGCTGTTTTTT	CASSKTSEDGELFF
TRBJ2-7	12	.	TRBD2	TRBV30	TGTGCCTGGAGTCGGGGGGTCTACGAGCAGTACTTC	CAWSRGVYEQYF
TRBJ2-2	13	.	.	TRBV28	TGTGCCAGCAGTTCTGCCCATACCGGGGAGCTGTTTTTT	CASSSAHTGELFF
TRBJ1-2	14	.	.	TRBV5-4	TGTGCCAGCAGCTTGGACAGGGAGAGGTATGGCTACACCTTC	CASSLDRERYGYTF
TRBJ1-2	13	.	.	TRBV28	TGTGCCAGCACCTGGGACAATAACTATGGCTACACCTTC	CASTWDNNYGYTF
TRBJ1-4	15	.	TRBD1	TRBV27	TGTGCCAGCACCACGGCGACAGGGGGCGGGGAAAAACTGTTTTTT	CASTTATGGGEKLFF
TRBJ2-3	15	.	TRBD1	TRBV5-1	TGCGCCAGCAGCTTGGAGGGGACAGGCACAGATACGCAGTATTTT	CASSLEGTGTDTQYF